This T cell receptor beta chain stems from a study of CD8 T cells in ankylosing spondylitis. General study results and limits: CD8+ by phenotype, disease-linked clones were relatively rare in peripheral blood.

It was by quantitative 5'-RACE with molecular barcodes that TCR beta libraries were made. TCRdb reprocessed the 5' RACE reads with MiXCR, giving one entry per CDR3 protein. The sample includes some 350,000 distinct CDR3 sequences, roughly 14% of them seen just once. V lost 6 bases, J lost 2 bases, and 8 bases lay in between. The CDR3 has 14 residues. In its sample, this clonotype was seen a few times. Its antigen is undetermined. This TCR derives from a male donor with ankylosing spondylitis or in good health (not recorded which). The sample consisted of blood, either unsorted or a sorted T cell fraction (not recorded which). The chain joins TRBV12-3 or TRBV12-4 to TRBJ2-6; D perhaps matches TRBD2 (5 bases). The CDR3 DNA reads as TGTGCCAGCAGAAGGGAGACTGGGGCCAACGTCCTGACTTTC. Residues: CASRRETGANVLTF.